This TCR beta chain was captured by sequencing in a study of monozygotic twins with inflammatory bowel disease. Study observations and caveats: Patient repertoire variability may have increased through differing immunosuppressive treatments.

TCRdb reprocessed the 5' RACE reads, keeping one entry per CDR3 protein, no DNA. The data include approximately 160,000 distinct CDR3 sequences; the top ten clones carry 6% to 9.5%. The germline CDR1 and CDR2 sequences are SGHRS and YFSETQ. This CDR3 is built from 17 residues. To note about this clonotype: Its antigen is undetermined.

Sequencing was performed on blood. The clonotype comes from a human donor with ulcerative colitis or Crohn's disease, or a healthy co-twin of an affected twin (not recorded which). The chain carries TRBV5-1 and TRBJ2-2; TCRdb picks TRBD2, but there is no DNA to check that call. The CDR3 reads CASSLAPSGRDTGELFF. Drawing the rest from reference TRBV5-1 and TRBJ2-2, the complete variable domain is KAGVTQTPRYLIKTRGQQVTLSCSPISGHRSVSWYQQTPGQGLQFLFEYFSETQRNKGNFPGRFSGRQFSNSRSEMNVSTLELGDSALYLCASSLAPSGRDTGELFFGEGSRLTVL.